These T cell receptor beta chains were read from a single sample in a study of post-analysis software for immune sequencing data. TCRdb re-derived calls from the PCR reads in MiXCR, one entry per CDR3 protein. The data hold about 430,000 distinct CDR3 sequences, with roughly 38% observed a single time. The sequenced sample was blood. The receptor source for this set is a girl aged 2-10 years with multiple sclerosis. CDR3s include the opening cysteine and the closing phenylalanine or tryptophan. D genes are given only for firm matches. Clone size is shown for a subset of rows, as once, few, many or a class of expanded clone.

cdr3_aa: CASSVVPGPGTEAFF
cdr3_nt: TGTGCCAGCAGCGTAGTGCCGGGACCGGGCACTGAAGCTTTCTTT
d_call: .
j_call: TRBJ1-1
cdr3_length: 15
v_call: TRBV9
clone_size: .

cdr3_aa: CAWRGTPRGYGYTF
cdr3_nt: TGTGCCTGGAGGGGGACCCCCAGGGGCTATGGCTACACCTTC
d_call: .
j_call: TRBJ1-2
cdr3_length: 14
v_call: TRBV30
clone_size: .

cdr3_aa: CSTSKGTNYGYTF
cdr3_nt: TGCAGTACTAGCAAGGGAACTAACTATGGCTACACCTTC
d_call: .
j_call: TRBJ1-2
cdr3_length: 13
v_call: TRBV20-1
clone_size: .

cdr3_aa: CASSLGGYGANVLTF
cdr3_nt: TGTGCCAGCAGTTTAGGGGGTTATGGGGCCAACGTCCTGACTTTC
d_call: .
j_call: TRBJ2-6
cdr3_length: 15
v_call: TRBV27
clone_size: few

cdr3_aa: CASSQKSTRGRVQETQYF
cdr3_nt: TGTGCCAGCAGCCAAAAAAGTACCAGGGGGCGAGTCCAAGAGACCCAGTACTTC
d_call: TRBD1
j_call: TRBJ2-5
cdr3_length: 18
v_call: TRBV14
clone_size: .

cdr3_aa: CASSYVGSPEAFF
cdr3_nt: TGTGCCAGCTCCTACGTCGGGTCACCTGAAGCTTTCTTT
d_call: .
j_call: TRBJ1-1
cdr3_length: 13
v_call: TRBV27
clone_size: .

cdr3_aa: CASSSESTSRDEQFF
cdr3_nt: TGTGCCAGCAGTTCCGAGTCGACTAGTAGAGATGAGCAGTTCTTC
d_call: .
j_call: TRBJ2-1
cdr3_length: 15
v_call: TRBV28
clone_size: .

cdr3_aa: CSATGQGGKPQHF
cdr3_nt: TGCAGTGCTACGGGACAGGGAGGGAAGCCCCAGCATTTT
d_call: TRBD1
j_call: TRBJ1-5
cdr3_length: 13
v_call: TRBV20-1
clone_size: few

cdr3_aa: CASSFRDRAPSSYNEQFF
cdr3_nt: TGTGCCAGCAGTTTCCGGGACAGGGCCCCGAGCTCCTACAATGAGCAGTTCTTC
d_call: TRBD1
j_call: TRBJ2-1
cdr3_length: 18
v_call: TRBV28
clone_size: few

cdr3_aa: CASSSPPGGVNYGYTF
cdr3_nt: TGTGCCAGCAGCTCCCCCCCGGGGGGCGTGAACTATGGCTACACCTTC
d_call: .
j_call: TRBJ1-2
cdr3_length: 16
v_call: TRBV28
clone_size: .

cdr3_aa: CASSRRDGREAFF
cdr3_nt: TGTGCCAGCAGTCGGCGGGACGGCCGTGAAGCTTTCTTT
d_call: .
j_call: TRBJ1-1
cdr3_length: 13
v_call: TRBV6-2/TRBV6-3
clone_size: few

cdr3_aa: CATATSGQGNTEAFF
cdr3_nt: TGTGCCACCGCCACGTCGGGACAGGGGAACACTGAAGCTTTCTTT
d_call: TRBD1
j_call: TRBJ1-1
cdr3_length: 15
v_call: TRBV15
clone_size: .

cdr3_aa: CASSENSGIYNEQFF
cdr3_nt: TGTGCCAGCAGTGAAAATTCAGGCATCTACAATGAGCAGTTCTTC
d_call: .
j_call: TRBJ2-1
cdr3_length: 15
v_call: TRBV25-1
clone_size: few

cdr3_aa: CASNLYYRGPSGANVLTF
cdr3_nt: TGTGCCAGCAATTTGTATTACAGGGGGCCCTCTGGGGCCAACGTCCTGACTTTC
d_call: TRBD1
j_call: TRBJ2-6
cdr3_length: 18
v_call: TRBV12-3/TRBV12-4
clone_size: few

cdr3_aa: CAIRGTAGNTIYF
cdr3_nt: TGTGCCATCAGAGGGACAGCTGGAAACACCATATATTTT
d_call: TRBD1
j_call: TRBJ1-3
cdr3_length: 13
v_call: TRBV10-3
clone_size: .

cdr3_aa: CSVEASVAGGSTDTQYF
cdr3_nt: TGCAGCGTTGAAGCGTCGGTAGCGGGAGGGAGCACAGATACGCAGTATTTT
d_call: TRBD2
j_call: TRBJ2-3
cdr3_length: 17
v_call: TRBV29-1
clone_size: .

cdr3_aa: CASSSGGERYGYTF
cdr3_nt: TGTGCCAGCAGTTCAGGGGGGGAGAGATATGGCTACACCTTT
d_call: TRBD1
j_call: TRBJ1-2
cdr3_length: 14
v_call: TRBV2
clone_size: .

cdr3_aa: CASSLRNRGDEQYF
cdr3_nt: TGTGCCAGCAGCCTCCGAAACAGGGGCGACGAGCAGTACTTC
d_call: TRBD1
j_call: TRBJ2-7
cdr3_length: 14
v_call: TRBV28
clone_size: .

cdr3_aa: CASSLINRIYEQYF
cdr3_nt: TGTGCCAGCAGCCTAATAAACAGAATCTACGAGCAGTACTTC
d_call: .
j_call: TRBJ2-7
cdr3_length: 14
v_call: TRBV11-2
clone_size: .

cdr3_aa: CASSFGAGGLLYEQYF
cdr3_nt: TGTGCCAGCAGCTTCGGAGCGGGAGGTCTTCTCTACGAGCAGTACTTC
d_call: TRBD2
j_call: TRBJ2-7
cdr3_length: 16
v_call: TRBV7-6
clone_size: .

cdr3_aa: CSARGGGDTEAFF
cdr3_nt: TGCAGTGCTAGAGGAGGTGGGGACACTGAAGCTTTCTTT
d_call: .
j_call: TRBJ1-1
cdr3_length: 13
v_call: TRBV20-1
clone_size: few

cdr3_aa: CASSGVGLRGYTF
cdr3_nt: TGTGCCAGCAGCGGGGTGGGGCTTCGAGGCTACACCTTC
d_call: .
j_call: TRBJ1-2
cdr3_length: 13
v_call: TRBV27
clone_size: .

cdr3_aa: CASSVPGLAGVNEQFF
cdr3_nt: TGTGCCAGCAGCGTTCCGGGACTAGCGGGAGTCAATGAGCAGTTCTTC
d_call: TRBD2
j_call: TRBJ2-1
cdr3_length: 16
v_call: TRBV14
clone_size: .

cdr3_aa: CASSFPDGGGTDTQYF
cdr3_nt: TGTGCCAGCAGTTTCCCTGACGGCGGAGGCACAGATACGCAGTATTTT
d_call: .
j_call: TRBJ2-3
cdr3_length: 16
v_call: TRBV12-3/TRBV12-4
clone_size: .

cdr3_aa: CSAISKETQYF
cdr3_nt: TGCAGTGCTATCAGCAAAGAGACCCAGTACTTC
d_call: .
j_call: TRBJ2-5
cdr3_length: 11
v_call: TRBV20-1
clone_size: few

cdr3_aa: CSVFSGPNYGYTF
cdr3_nt: TGCAGCGTTTTCAGTGGACCCAACTATGGCTACACCTTC
d_call: .
j_call: TRBJ1-2
cdr3_length: 13
v_call: TRBV29-1
clone_size: .

cdr3_aa: CASSLGVLDYTDTQYF
cdr3_nt: TGTGCCAGCAGCTTAGGTGTCCTAGACTACACAGATACGCAGTATTTT
d_call: .
j_call: TRBJ2-3
cdr3_length: 16
v_call: TRBV7-2
clone_size: .

cdr3_aa: CSAGSTFGTNSYEQYF
cdr3_nt: TGCAGTGCGGGCTCTACCTTCGGGACAAACTCCTACGAGCAGTACTTC
d_call: .
j_call: TRBJ2-7
cdr3_length: 16
v_call: TRBV20-1
clone_size: few

cdr3_aa: CASSSLAGISYNEQFF
cdr3_nt: TGTGCCAGCAGCTCTTTAGCGGGGATCTCCTACAATGAGCAGTTCTTC
d_call: TRBD2
j_call: TRBJ2-1
cdr3_length: 16
v_call: TRBV7-9
clone_size: .

cdr3_aa: CASRHRGSDNEQFF
cdr3_nt: TGTGCCAGCAGGCACAGGGGGAGTGACAATGAGCAGTTCTTC
d_call: TRBD1
j_call: TRBJ2-1
cdr3_length: 14
v_call: TRBV27
clone_size: .

cdr3_aa: CASSLIGSSRHQPQHF
cdr3_nt: TGTGCCAGCAGTTTAATAGGCAGCTCGCGGCATCAGCCCCAGCATTTT
d_call: .
j_call: TRBJ1-5
cdr3_length: 16
v_call: TRBV27
clone_size: .

cdr3_aa: CSARDGHRGRRGYTF
cdr3_nt: TGCAGTGCTAGAGATGGCCACAGGGGGCGCAGGGGCTACACCTTC
d_call: TRBD1
j_call: TRBJ1-2
cdr3_length: 15
v_call: TRBV20-1
clone_size: .

cdr3_aa: CASSLVGLAPTETQYF
cdr3_nt: TGTGCCAGCAGCTTGGTAGGACTAGCGCCGACAGAGACCCAGTACTTC
d_call: TRBD2
j_call: TRBJ2-5
cdr3_length: 16
v_call: TRBV5-6
clone_size: .

cdr3_aa: CASTPRTGSYEQYF
cdr3_nt: TGCGCCAGCACCCCTCGGACAGGTTCCTACGAGCAGTACTTC
d_call: TRBD1
j_call: TRBJ2-7
cdr3_length: 14
v_call: TRBV5-1
clone_size: few

cdr3_aa: CASSLVGRYEQYF
cdr3_nt: TGTGCCAGCAGCTTAGTGGGTCGGTACGAGCAGTACTTC
d_call: .
j_call: TRBJ2-7
cdr3_length: 13
v_call: TRBV7-2
clone_size: once

cdr3_aa: CSARTSGREFCYEQYF
cdr3_nt: TGCAGTGCTAGGACTAGCGGGAGGGAATTTTGTTACGAGCAGTACTTC
d_call: TRBD2
j_call: TRBJ2-7
cdr3_length: 16
v_call: TRBV20-1
clone_size: .

cdr3_aa: CASSQGDGDIQYF
cdr3_nt: TGCGCCAGCAGCCAAGGAGATGGGGACATTCAGTACTTC
d_call: .
j_call: TRBJ2-4
cdr3_length: 13
v_call: TRBV4-3
clone_size: .

cdr3_aa: CASSIGSREQYF
cdr3_nt: TGCGCCAGCAGCATCGGGTCTCGGGAGCAGTACTTC
d_call: .
j_call: TRBJ2-7
cdr3_length: 12
v_call: TRBV5-1
clone_size: .

cdr3_aa: CASSVAAEQYF
cdr3_nt: TGTGCCAGCAGCGTAGCCGCCGAGCAGTACTTC
d_call: .
j_call: TRBJ2-7
cdr3_length: 11
v_call: TRBV9
clone_size: .

cdr3_aa: CSVEVLAGVTDTQYF
cdr3_nt: TGCAGCGTTGAAGTTCTAGCGGGGGTCACAGATACGCAGTATTTT
d_call: TRBD2
j_call: TRBJ2-3
cdr3_length: 15
v_call: TRBV29-1
clone_size: .

cdr3_aa: CASSLVGGKLVYEQYF
cdr3_nt: TGTGCCAGCAGCTTAGTCGGGGGCAAGCTTGTCTACGAGCAGTACTTC
d_call: .
j_call: TRBJ2-7
cdr3_length: 16
v_call: TRBV7-3
clone_size: .

cdr3_aa: CASSYGTVTEKLFF
cdr3_nt: TGTGCCAGCAGTTACGGGACAGTGACGGAAAAACTGTTTTTT
d_call: TRBD1
j_call: TRBJ1-4
cdr3_length: 14
v_call: TRBV6-5
clone_size: .

cdr3_aa: CASSAGSSYNEQFF
cdr3_nt: TGTGCTAGCAGCGCAGGGAGCTCCTACAATGAGCAGTTCTTC
d_call: .
j_call: TRBJ2-1
cdr3_length: 14
v_call: TRBV7-7
clone_size: few

cdr3_aa: CASSYGRSNEQFF
cdr3_nt: TGTGCCAGCAGTTACGGCAGGTCTAATGAGCAGTTCTTC
d_call: .
j_call: TRBJ2-1
cdr3_length: 13
v_call: TRBV6-5
clone_size: few

cdr3_aa: CASSQGTRDYNYEQYF
cdr3_nt: TGCGCCAGCAGCCAAGGTACCCGGGACTACAACTACGAGCAGTACTTC
d_call: TRBD2
j_call: TRBJ2-7
cdr3_length: 16
v_call: TRBV4-3
clone_size: few

cdr3_aa: CSARAQTSYNEQFF
cdr3_nt: TGCAGTGCTAGAGCTCAGACTAGCTACAATGAGCAGTTCTTC
d_call: .
j_call: TRBJ2-1
cdr3_length: 14
v_call: TRBV20-1
clone_size: .

cdr3_aa: CASGLLGTTYYEQYF
cdr3_nt: TGTGCCAGCGGTTTACTTGGGACCACCTACTACGAGCAGTACTTC
d_call: .
j_call: TRBJ2-7
cdr3_length: 15
v_call: TRBV12-3/TRBV12-4
clone_size: .